The clone carrying this TCR beta chain has ten or more counts. Its matching antigen is unknown. V lost 0 bases and J 5 bases, leaving 11 bases between the germline ends. The CDR3 is 14 amino acids. Germline CDR1 DFQATT, CDR2 SNEGSKA (reference sequence). This sample was included in a study of T cell repertoires in cytomegalovirus infection. At the level of the study: Public TCR beta signature analysis indicated the presence of both CMV infection and matching HLA type.

Study-wide results and caveats: CMV carriers with the relevant HLA were identified by cumulative public TCR beta family frequency.

TCRdb passed the reads through MiXCR, listing each CDR3 protein once. This table holds around 300,000 distinct CDR3 sequences, around 20% found once. The chain has TRBV20-1 and TRBJ1-5, with unresolved D. This TCR was recovered from a human donor in good health (CMV status not recorded). Some clones in this sample may be carry-over from other donors' samples. Sequencing was performed on cultured PBMCs, taken from culture after CMV antigen stimulation. CDR3 loop: CSARDLYGDQPQHF. In nucleotides, the CDR3 is TGCAGTGCTAGAGATCTATACGGGGATCAGCCCCAGCATTTT.